One sample yielded the 16 T cell receptor beta chains listed below, sequenced in a study of post-analysis software for immune sequencing data (dated by TCRdb to about 2015). Library preparation employed PCR. Instrument used: Illumina HiSeq 2500. Unique molecular identifiers were incorporated into TCR beta cDNA libraries to reduce PCR and sequencing biases. TCRdb applied fastp at Q25 and MiXCR to the public reads, then kept only in-frame beta chains. A single entry per CDR3 protein holds the most common genes and DNA from its merged rows. Recorded for this sample are about 540,000 distinct CDR3 sequences; less than 40% of them occurred a single time. 4.5% to 7.5% of the sample comes from the top ten. Overall study outcomes, separate from this receptor: Several TRBV segments, including TRBV5-6, TRBV5-1 and TRBV20-1, were significantly more frequent in patients than controls.

Antigen specificity for these receptors is unknown. Source material: blood. These receptors all stem from a girl aged 2-17 years with multiple sclerosis.

This chain joins TRBV5-4 and TRBJ2-1; possible D gene TRBD1, 5 bases. V was clipped by 4 bases and J by 8 bases, with 13 bases between them. CDR1 is SGHNT and CDR2 is YYREEE in the germline V gene (reference sequence). This CDR3 region has 13 residues. The CDR3 spells CASSLSQGYEQFF. CDR3 nucleotides: TGTGCCAGCAGCCTCAGTCAGGGCTATGAGCAGTTCTTC.

This rearrangement joins TRBV9 to TRBJ2-3; 7 nucleotides align to TRBD1. CDR1 SGDLS and CDR2 YYNGEE come from the germline V gene. With 3 bases clipped from V and 4 bases from J, the junction kept 2 bases outside the gene matches. The CDR3 loop spans 13 amino acids. The CDR3 DNA sequence: TGTGCCAGCAGCGACAGGGGAGCAGATACGCAGTATTTT. This gives the protein CASSDRGADTQYF.

The table lists this clonotype with a few counts. V gene TRBV20-1 combines with J gene TRBJ2-5, with a weak D call TRBD2 (7 bases). The CDR3 totals 15 residues. The V gene's germline CDR1 is DFQATT and CDR2 SNEGSKA (reference sequence). Trimming cost V 6 bases and J 1 base, with 18 bases left between them. CDR3 DNA: TGCAGTGCCCTAGGGGGGGGACGGATCCAAGAGACCCAGTACTTC. Encoded protein: CSALGGGRIQETQYF.

The CDR3 is CASSIGDRVTATEKLFF. Here the CDR3 DNA reads TGTGCCAGCAGCATAGGGGACAGGGTGACGGCGACTGAAAAACTGTTTTTT. The rearrangement joins TRBV21-1 to TRBJ1-4; no check of the table's D call, TRBD1, against the DNA was made. TRBV21-1 is termed a pseudogene. This CDR3 spans 17 amino acids.

This clonotype was picked up a small number of times. The chain couples TRBV6-1 to TRBJ2-7, with D possibly TRBD1 on 6 matching bases. Germline loops: CDR1 MNHNS, CDR2 SASEGT. Deletions cut 7 bases from V and 2 bases from J, with 15 bases between. CDR3 length: 14 residues. The CDR3 coding sequence is TGTGCCAGCACCCCTGACAGGTCACCCTACGAGCAGTACTTC. Translation gives CASTPDRSPYEQYF.

The chain carries TRBV5-1 and TRBJ2-1; 7 bases agree with TRBD1. The germline CDR1 and CDR2 sequences are SGHRS and YFSETQ. This CDR3 comprises 20 residues. V gave up 0 bases and J gave up 6 bases; unmatched junction bases: 21. In DNA, the CDR3 is TGCGCCAGCAGCTTGGGGACTGGGACAGCCCGGCACAGCGTTTGCAATGAGCAGTTCTTC. Its protein is CASSLGTGTARHSVCNEQFF.

The genes are TRBV27 and TRBJ2-1, with D tentatively TRBD1 (6 bases). Germline-derived CDR1 and CDR2 are MNHEY and SMNVEV (reference sequence). The CDR3 has 14 residues. With 6 bases removed from V and 2 bases from J, the gap between germline ends came to 11 bases. The CDR3 nucleotides are TGTGCCAGCAGCACAGGGTGGCCCTACAATGAGCAGTTCTTC. This translates into CASSTGWPYNEQFF.

V is TRBV7-7 and J is TRBJ2-2; 8 bases are a match to TRBD1. The CDR3 runs 15 residues. Germline V gene lookup returns CDR1 SSHAT and CDR2 FNYEAQ (reference sequence). With 3 bases clipped from V and 0 bases from J, the junction kept 0 bases outside the gene matches. The CDR3, as DNA: TGTGCCAGCAGCTTGGGACAGGCGAACACCGGGGAGCTGTTTTTT. Translating gives CASSLGQANTGELFF.

This chain connects TRBV5-1 to TRBJ2-2, with D perhaps matching TRBD1 (5 bases). The germline gives CDR1 SGHRS, CDR2 YFSETQ. CDR3 length: 16 amino acids. Trimming removed 0 bases at V and 4 bases at J, with 13 bases between. The CDR3 loop reads CASSLDGAQFTGELFF. In nucleotides, the CDR3 is TGCGCCAGCAGCTTGGATGGGGCGCAATTCACCGGGGAGCTGTTTTTT.

This clonotype has a count of ten or more. This chain connects TRBV29-1 to TRBJ2-5; possibly TRBD1 for D (6 bases). Trimming pared 7 bases from V and 9 bases from J, leaving 21 bases between. Per the germline V gene, CDR1 is SQVTM and CDR2 is ANQGSEA. The CDR3 length is 13 residues. The CDR3 sequence: CSATRDTAGAQYF. CDR3 sequence (DNA): TGCAGCGCAACTAGGGACACGGCAGGGGCCCAGTACTTC. Supplemented by reference TRBV29-1 and TRBJ2-5, the full variable domain reads SAVISQKPSRDICQRGTSLTIQCQVDSQVTMMFWYRQQPGQSLTLIATANQGSEATYESGFVIDKFPISRPNLTFSTLTVSNMSPEDSSIYLCSATRDTAGAQYFGPGTRLLVL.

The chain is built from TRBV6-1 and TRBJ2-5; 11 positions agree with TRBD2. CDR3 size: 15 residues. Germline trimming cut 5 bases from V and 3 bases from J; bases unmatched to any gene: 5. Germline V lookup: CDR1 MNHNS, CDR2 SASEGT. The CDR3 sequence: CASSKPGLAEETQYF. In DNA form, the CDR3 reads TGTGCCAGCAGTAAGCCGGGACTAGCGGAAGAGACCCAGTACTTC.

In DNA, the CDR3 is TGTGCCAGCAGTTTATCGGGCAGGGGTGACGAGCAGTACTTC. Translated, it gives CASSLSGRGDEQYF. This sequence joins TRBV27 and TRBJ2-7; D is possibly TRBD1 (6 bases). Per germline, CDR1 MNHEY and CDR2 SMNVEV (reference sequence). CDR3 length: 14 amino acids. V dropped 0 bases and J dropped 5 bases, with 11 bases sitting between them.

The chain links TRBV28 to TRBJ1-2; D not resolved. From germline, CDR1 is MDHEN and CDR2 SYDVKM. V lost 8 bases, J lost 4 bases, and 11 bases lay in between. The CDR3 is 12 residues long. The CDR3 reads CASGYQRYGYTF. The CDR3 DNA sequence: TGTGCCAGCGGTTACCAGCGCTATGGCTACACCTTC.

The chain employs TRBV5-6 and TRBJ1-1, with D possibly TRBD1 on 6 matching bases. The germline V and J ends were trimmed by 7 bases and 2 bases, with 21 bases remaining between them. The CDR3 spans 16 residues. The germline gives CDR1 SGHDT, CDR2 YYEEEE. CDR3 residues: CASSDQGRVFNTEAFF. The CDR3 nucleotides read TGTGCCAGCTCAGACCAGGGGCGCGTGTTTAACACTGAAGCTTTCTTT.

This clonotype has only a few counts. The chain recombines TRBV3-1 with TRBJ2-5, with TRBD1 matching 11 bases. The germline CDR1 and CDR2 sequences are LGHDT and YNNKEL (reference sequence). The V and J ends lost 1 base and 4 bases, in that order; junction bases with no gene match: 2. CDR3 length: 15 amino acids. In DNA form, the CDR3 reads TGTGCCAGCAGCCAAGGAGGGACAGGGGGAGAGACCCAGTACTTC. This sequence encodes CASSQGGTGGETQYF.

The rearrangement links TRBV4-2 to TRBJ1-2, with TRBD1 matching 9 bases. Looked up from germline, CDR1 is LGHNA and CDR2 is YNFKEQ. This CDR3 region has 16 residues. V was pared by 1 base and J by 2 bases, with 5 bases of the junction left unmatched. CDR3 nucleotides: TGTGCCAGCAGCCAAGGGGGGACAGGGCGAAACTATGGCTACACCTTC. It translates to CASSQGGTGRNYGYTF.